What follows are 23 T cell receptor beta chains derived from one specimen sequenced in a study of follicular helper T cells after annual influenza vaccination. The time point was: 2015-2016 season, 7 days after influenza vaccination. Assay used: immunoSEQ multiplex PCR; TCRdb lists only in-frame clones, some missing. Among over 8,000 clones listed, less than 90% were seen once. This material consisted of CXCR5- memory CD4+ T cells sorted from blood, taken 7 days after influenza vaccination. Every receptor here comes from an adult who received the influenza vaccine.

The chain joins TRBV18 to TRBJ2-5; TRBD2 is a possible D gene (6 bases). The CDR3 runs to 13 residues. Trimming left V 1 base short and J 5 bases short, with 8 bases between. The germline CDR1 and CDR2 sequences are KGHSH and LQKENI. CDR3 sequence (DNA): TGTGCCAGCTCACCACTCCGGGGGGAGACCCAGTACTTC. Translation: CASSPLRGETQYF. The entire variable domain, with the rest obtained from reference TRBV18 and TRBJ2-5, is as follows: NAGVMQNPRHLVRRRGQEARLRCSPMKGHSHVYWYRQLPEEGLKFMVYLQKENIIDESGMPKERFSAEFPKEGPSILRIQQVVRGDSAAYFCASSPLRGETQYFGPGTRLLVL.

The chain is built from TRBV20-1 and TRBJ1-2, with unresolved D. V lost 4 bases to trimming and J lost 4 bases, with 7 bases between them. The CDR3 contains 11 residues. CDR1 and CDR2 from the germline V gene are DFQATT and SNEGSKA (reference sequence). Here the CDR3 reads CSAMVGYGYTF. The CDR3 DNA sequence: TGCAGTGCTATGGTCGGCTATGGCTACACCTTC.

The rearrangement uses TRBV28 and TRBJ2-3; the match to TRBD2 covers 10 bases. The CDR3 contains 13 residues. V was clipped by 10 bases and J by 12 bases; unmatched bases: 13. Per germline, CDR1 MDHEN and CDR2 SYDVKM. CDR3 nucleotide sequence: TGTGCCACCCGGAGACTAGCGGGCAGCAATCAGTATTTT. This translates into CATRRLAGSNQYF.

This clone was found a few times. The V gene is TRBV15, the J gene TRBJ2-7, with TRBD2 matching 7 bases. The germline gives CDR1 LNHNV, CDR2 YYDKDF (reference sequence). CDR3 length equals 15 residues. J lost 1 base, V lost 5 bases, and 8 bases had no gene match. The CDR3 DNA is TGTGCCACCAGCTCTAGGGCGGGGGTTTCCTACGAGCAGTACTTC. Amino acids: CATSSRAGVSYEQYF.

This clone was detected only a few times. This chain links TRBV14 with TRBJ1-2, with TRBD1 as a possible D gene (6 bases). Germline V gives CDR1 SGHDN, CDR2 FVKESK. The V and J ends lost 4 bases and 10 bases respectively, with 19 bases between them. The CDR3 has 14 amino acids. CDR3 sequence (DNA): TGTGCCAGCAGCCTCAATACAGGGACGTGGGACTACACCTTC. It encodes CASSLNTGTWDYTF.

V and J are TRBV19 and TRBJ1-1; TRBD1 might be the D (5 bases). Germline V gives CDR1 LNHDA, CDR2 SQIVND (reference sequence). The CDR3 loop spans 14 amino acids. Trimming took off 6 bases at V and 5 bases at J, with 16 bases between the two ends. CDR3 loop: CASRKEGRGTEAFF. The CDR3 coding sequence is TGTGCCAGTAGGAAGGAGGGGCGCGGGACTGAAGCTTTCTTT. The variable domain in full, with the rest retrieved from reference TRBV19 and TRBJ1-1, is DGGITQSPKYLFRKEGQNVTLSCEQNLNHDAMYWYRQDPGQGLRLIYYSQIVNDFQKGDIAEGYSVSREKKESFPLTVTSAQKNPTAFYLCASRKEGRGTEAFFGQGTRLTVV.

J is TRBJ2-7 and V is TRBV14; possibly TRBD1 for D (6 bases). Trimming left V 4 bases short and J 1 base short, with 14 bases between. The CDR3 is 15 residues long. Looked up from germline, CDR1 is SGHDN and CDR2 is FVKESK. CDR3 sequence reads: CASSPLIQGSYEQYF. As DNA, the CDR3 is TGTGCCAGCAGCCCGCTCATACAGGGATCCTACGAGCAGTACTTC.

The chain carries TRBV10-2 and TRBJ2-5; D unclear. Germline-derived CDR1 and CDR2 are WSHSY and SAAADI. With 2 bases removed from V and 4 bases from J, the gap between germline ends came to 14 bases. The CDR3 spans 15 residues. CDR3 bases: TGCGCCAGCAGTGAGACGGCTGGCCGGGTAGAGACCCAGTACTTC. Translation: CASSETAGRVETQYF.

The chain links TRBV5-1 to TRBJ1-6, with TRBD1 matching 11 bases. Germline assignment: CDR1 SGHRS and CDR2 YFSETQ. CDR3 length: 17 amino acids. V shed 0 bases, J shed 11 bases, and the junction held 10 bases outside the gene matches. CDR3 amino acids: CASSLDGQGAGSAPLHF. The CDR3 nucleotides read TGCGCCAGCAGCTTGGATGGACAGGGGGCCGGTAGTGCACCCCTCCACTTT.

This clone was seen a single time. This chain links TRBV4-1 with TRBJ2-4; 11 bases fit TRBD2. V shed 4 bases, J shed 0 bases, and the junction held 8 bases outside the gene matches. The CDR3 runs to 18 residues. CDR1 and CDR2 (germline): MGHRA, YSYEKL. The CDR3: CASSPGLAGGLAKNIQYF. The CDR3 region has the DNA TGCGCCAGCAGCCCCGGTCTAGCGGGGGGATTAGCCAAAAACATTCAGTACTTC.

The chain links TRBV28 to TRBJ2-1, with a tentative D call TRBD1 (6 bases). The CDR3 extends over 18 amino acids. Germline values: CDR1 MDHEN, CDR2 SYDVKM. V was shortened by 5 bases and J by 9 bases, with 29 bases between the two germline ends. This CDR3 reads CASSPSPRRGSQQGEQFF. For the CDR3, the DNA is TGTGCCAGCAGTCCATCCCCCCGCAGGGGATCTCAGCAAGGTGAGCAGTTCTTC.

V is TRBV5-6 and J is TRBJ2-5; 10 bases align to TRBD1. CDR3 size: 14 residues. The germline V gene encodes CDR1 SGHDT and CDR2 YYEEEE. The V and J ends lost 3 bases and 3 bases, in that order; junction bases with no gene match: 2. In DNA form, the CDR3 reads TGTGCCAGCAGCTGGACAGGGGGTAAAGAGACCCAGTACTTC. Translated, it gives CASSWTGGKETQYF.

In this sample, this clone turned up once. The CDR3, as DNA: TGTGCCAGCAGTATTGGTTGGAACAGGTGGTACTTC. Translated: CASSIGWNRWYF. The chain combines TRBV6-1 with TRBJ2-7; weak D call: TRBD1 (5 bases). Germline CDR1 reads MNHNS; CDR2 reads SASEGT. V lost 5 bases and J 12 bases, leaving 17 bases between the germline ends. This CDR3 has 12 amino acids.

J is TRBJ2-7 and V is TRBV19; D is unclear. V gave up 4 bases and J gave up 4 bases, with 5 bases separating them. The CDR3 totals 11 residues. Germline V lookup: CDR1 LNHDA, CDR2 SQIVND (reference sequence). CDR3 DNA: TGTGCCAGTAGTAACTTGTACGAGCAGTACTTC. Translating gives CASSNLYEQYF. Full variable domain (remainder filled in from reference TRBV19 and TRBJ2-7): DGGITQSPKYLFRKEGQNVTLSCEQNLNHDAMYWYRQDPGQGLRLIYYSQIVNDFQKGDIAEGYSVSREKKESFPLTVTSAQKNPTAFYLCASSNLYEQYFGPGTRLTVT.

This rearrangement joins TRBV28 to TRBJ2-1; 9 bases line up with TRBD1. This CDR3 contains 15 residues. CDR1 and CDR2 (germline): MDHEN, SYDVKM. J gave up 2 bases and V 6 bases, and 5 bases lay outside the gene matches. CDR3 nucleotides: TGTGCCAGCAGCATGGGGACAGGGCCCTACAATGAGCAGTTCTTC. Protein sequence: CASSMGTGPYNEQFF.

V usage is TRBV14 and J usage is TRBJ1-4; maybe TRBD1 (6 bases). Germline V CDR1 and CDR2: SGHDN, FVKESK. This CDR3 region has 15 residues. Trimming shortened V by 6 bases and J by 2 bases, and 13 bases separated the two germline ends. The CDR3: CASRQTGSTNEKLFF. The CDR3 coding sequence is TGTGCCAGCAGACAAACAGGGTCCACTAATGAAAAACTGTTTTTT.

The chain has TRBV2 and TRBJ1-1; D is unresolved. The CDR3 has 12 residues. The germline V gene encodes CDR1 SNHLY and CDR2 FYNNEI. Trimming pared 7 bases from V and 5 bases from J, leaving 11 bases between. CDR3 region: CASTLRGTEAFF. The CDR3 DNA follows: TGTGCCAGCACCCTCCGGGGAACTGAAGCTTTCTTT.

The chain carries TRBV30 and TRBJ2-4; D gene uncertain. Germline V gene lookup returns CDR1 GTSNPN and CDR2 SVGIG (reference sequence). The CDR3 totals 15 residues. The V end lost 0 bases, the J end lost 0 bases, and 9 bases lay between the germline ends. CDR3 coding DNA: TGTGCCTGGAGTGTAGGGTCTTTAGCCAAAAACATTCAGTACTTC. Translated, it gives CAWSVGSLAKNIQYF.

This chain uses TRBV7-8 with TRBJ2-3, with 11 bases matching TRBD2. The CDR3 spans 17 residues. Germline CDR1 SGHVS, CDR2 FQNEAQ. Unmatched junction bases numbered 10, after V lost 3 bases and J lost 5 bases. The CDR3 reads CASSLRHSGGAGDTQYF. DNA of the CDR3: TGTGCCAGCAGCTTGCGGCATAGCGGGGGGGCCGGAGATACGCAGTATTTT.

This rearrangement joins TRBV19 to TRBJ2-5; TRBD1 aligns across 9 bases. The CDR3 sequence is 16 residues long. With 4 bases clipped from V and 6 bases from J, the junction kept 12 bases outside the gene matches. Looked up from germline, CDR1 is LNHDA and CDR2 is SQIVND (reference sequence). The CDR3: CASSTTGGAGGKTQYF. The CDR3 coding sequence is TGTGCCAGTAGTACTACAGGGGGCGCAGGGGGAAAGACCCAGTACTTC.

CDR3 in DNA: TGTGCCAGCAGCCCGAAGGGGGGTGCAGGGCCCATGAACACTGAAGCTTTCTTT. Amino acid sequence: CASSPKGGAGPMNTEAFF. The rearrangement joins TRBV4-2 to TRBJ1-1, with a weak D call TRBD1 (6 bases). Trimming pared 4 bases from V and 0 bases from J, leaving 21 bases between. The V gene's germline CDR1 is LGHNA and CDR2 YNFKEQ. The length of the CDR3 is 18 residues.

The chain carries TRBV6-5 and TRBJ2-7, with a possible D match to TRBD2 (6 bases). This CDR3 has 14 residues. The V end lost 5 bases, the J end lost 4 bases, and 15 bases lay between the germline ends. CDR1 is MNHEY and CDR2 is SVGAGI in the germline V gene. The CDR3 loop is CASSQPGREYEQYF. In nucleotides, the CDR3 is TGTGCCAGCAGTCAACCGGGACGGGAGTACGAGCAGTACTTC.

This clone has only one observation. The rearrangement uses TRBV6-6 and TRBJ1-6; D ambiguous. The CDR3 is 13 residues long. CDR1 is MNHNY and CDR2 is SVGAGI in the germline V gene (reference sequence). The germline V and J ends were trimmed by 6 bases and 15 bases, with 18 bases remaining between them. The DNA of the CDR3 is TGTGCCAGCAGCTCCTCCGATTCTAAGGTCCTCCACTTT. It specifies CASSSSDSKVLHF.